The clone carrying this T cell receptor (beta chain) was found many times. The antigen remains undetermined. The sample comes from a study of beta chain features in type 1 diabetes. The V gene lost 2 bases and the J gene lost 0 bases, with 8 bases spanning the gap. There are 15 residues in the CDR3. Germline CDR1 SGHRS, CDR2 YFSETQ. Points from the study as a whole: Moderate yet significant TCRB CDR3 shortening was seen in Type 1 diabetes patients in all four CD4+ subsets.

As every portion of the isolated RNA was reverse transcribed, the sequencing read expressed TCRB transcripts. TCRdb's table, derived via immunoSEQ multiplex PCR, lists solely in-frame clones and lacks some. The sample yields 130,000 or so clones, 17% seen once. The rearrangement links TRBV5-1 to TRBJ2-2, with D possibly being TRBD2 (6 bases). The sequenced sample was central memory CD4+ T cells from blood. The receptor was isolated from a man aged 18 to 29 with type 1 diabetes. CDR3 region: CASSFGTSNTGELFF. CDR3 DNA: TGCGCCAGCAGCTTCGGGACTTCGAACACCGGGGAGCTGTTTTTT. Filled out from reference TRBV5-1 and TRBJ2-2, the complete variable domain reads KAGVTQTPRYLIKTRGQQVTLSCSPISGHRSVSWYQQTPGQGLQFLFEYFSETQRNKGNFPGRFSGRQFSNSRSEMNVSTLELGDSALYLCASSFGTSNTGELFFGEGSRLTVL.